This T cell receptor beta chain was recovered during a study of OX40 agonist ivuxolimab in advanced cancers. Study results and caveats: Clonal expansion was among the lowest in partial responders at 0.1-3.0 mg/kg, especially CD8+. Averaging showed that CD8+ T cells had more expanded clones than CD4+ did. Clonal expansion by week 6 occurred in CD4+ and CD8+ blood T cells (at 0.1 to 3.0 mg/kg).

Assay used: immunoSEQ multiplex PCR; TCRdb lists only in-frame clones, some missing. The sample lists nearly 80,000 clones; 70% to 90% were seen once. In the case of this clone: The antigen remains undetermined.

Germline CDR1 and CDR2: SGHRS and YFSETQ. This CDR3 is 15 amino acids long. Trimming stripped 0 bases from V and 7 bases from J, with 13 bases between. A history of autoimmune disease or systemic immunosuppression excluded patients. The sequences come from CD4+ or CD8+ T cells sorted from blood, collected in a trial of the OX40 agonist ivuxolimab. The chain employs TRBV5-1 and TRBJ1-4; TRBD1 might be the D (5 bases). The origin of this receptor is an adult with an advanced solid tumor such as melanoma, head and neck, liver or kidney cancer. This CDR3 is CASSLGAGGGEKLFF. In DNA form, the CDR3 reads TGCGCCAGCAGCTTGGGGGCCGGTGGGGGTGAAAAACTGTTTTTT.